The entry that follows covers one T cell receptor beta chain sequence. Its antigen is as yet unknown. The data belong to a study of cytomegalovirus exposure and HLA in healthy donors. About the study: HLA-typed donors were the source of 90 million or so unique TCRs, which an early data release held.

Vbeta (60) and Jbeta (13) primers were used in the PCR. In the original workflow: Unique TCR beta chains totaled some 80 million in a later count, with approximately 11 million of them shared. Clones were sequenced by immunoSEQ multiplex PCR, and TCRdb holds only the in-frame ones, with some missing. The V and J calls and clone size are taken from that table; D and trimming were inferred from the DNA. The table records approximately 130,000 clones, 79% of them present only once. CDR3 length equals 11 residues. Germline V gives CDR1 SNHLY, CDR2 FYNNEI. V was pared by 4 bases and J by 5 bases, with 4 bases between. Study findings and constraints: Several top significant clusters appeared, in a later analysis, to be linked to common viral pathogens. When analyzed later, a missense DCLRE1C variant was found to be linked to TCR beta V- and J-gene trimming.

The sequencing input was PBMCs. The genes are TRBV2 and TRBJ2-3; D remains unclear. This receptor was taken from a male donor in good health and CMV-seronegative. CDR3 protein: CASSVVDTQYF. The CDR3 DNA follows: TGTGCCAGCAGTGTAGTAGATACGCAGTATTTT.